A single sample is the source of the 10 T cell receptor beta chains below, sequenced in a study of response to subunit inactivated influenza vaccine. TCRdb processed the RT-PCR reads anew with MiXCR; each CDR3 protein has one entry. The sample shows roughly 780,000 distinct CDR3 sequences, around 20% of them seen only once. Sequenced material: PBMCs from blood, taken about 5 days after vaccination. These TCRs come from a middle-aged man who received an inactivated influenza vaccine.

This clonotype was found a few times. The chain recombines TRBV6-2 or TRBV6-3 with TRBJ2-7, with D uncertain. CDR3 length equals 17 residues. Trimming removed 8 bases from V and 1 base from J, with 24 bases in between. CDR1 is MNHEY and CDR2 is SVGEGT in the germline V gene. The CDR3 nucleotides read TGTGCCAGCCACACGTTGGCAAACACGAGAAATTCCTACGAGCAGTACTTC. This encodes CASHTLANTRNSYEQYF.

This clonotype was recorded a few times. The chain employs TRBV4-3 and TRBJ1-6; 7 nucleotides align to TRBD1. CDR3 length: 15 amino acids. Trimming cost V 4 bases and J 6 bases; bases outside gene matches: 6. Germline CDR1 is LGHNA and CDR2 is YSLEER. The CDR3 loop is CASSRDRAPNSPLHF. In nucleotides, the CDR3 is TGCGCCAGCAGCCGAGACAGGGCCCCTAATTCACCCCTCCACTTT.

This clonotype was counted a few times. This chain links TRBV6-2 or TRBV6-3 with TRBJ2-1; 10 bases are shared with TRBD2. J gave up 9 bases and V 5 bases, and 7 bases lay outside the gene matches. Germline values: CDR1 MNHEY, CDR2 SVGEGT. This CDR3 comprises 14 residues. The DNA of the CDR3 is TGTGCCAGCAGTCATCCGGGACTAGCGAGTGAGCAGTTCTTC. This codes for CASSHPGLASEQFF.

This chain uses TRBV20-1 with TRBJ2-3; tentative D call: TRBD1 (6 bases). Germline V gene lookup returns CDR1 DFQATT and CDR2 SNEGSKA (reference sequence). The CDR3 spans 13 residues. The CDR3 sequence: CSRNRVGTDTQYF. CDR3 nucleotides: TGCAGCCGAAACAGGGTGGGCACAGATACGCAGTATTTT.

V gene TRBV6-2 or TRBV6-3 combines with J gene TRBJ2-5; 7 bases match TRBD2. From germline, CDR1 is MNHEY and CDR2 SVGEGT. V lost 7 bases and J lost 4; bases outside the gene matches: 6. This CDR3 comprises 13 residues. CDR3 in amino acids: CASKGGSIETQYF. The CDR3 DNA reads TGTGCCAGCAAGGGCGGGAGTATAGAGACCCAGTACTTC.

This chain joins TRBV20-1 and TRBJ2-1; D is ambiguous. The CDR3 spans 15 residues. Germline CDR1 is DFQATT and CDR2 is SNEGSKA (reference sequence). Trimming removed 3 bases at V and 0 bases at J, with 12 bases between. CDR3 sequence (DNA): TGCAGTGCTAGGGTGCCCAGCACCTCCTACAATGAGCAGTTCTTC. Translation gives CSARVPSTSYNEQFF.

A remark on this clonotype: One end of the junction varies from germline; a read error may be responsible. This chain joins TRBV12-3 or TRBV12-4 and TRBJ1-1; D is perhaps TRBD1 (6 bases). The CDR3 has 14 residues. The CDR3 loop reads CVSSLTGLNTEAFF. The CDR3 region has the DNA TGTGTCAGCAGTTTGACAGGTTTGAACACTGAAGCTTTCTTT.

This chain connects TRBV7-3 to TRBJ2-7; TRBD2 agrees at 10 bases. J gave up 3 bases and V 7 bases, and 9 bases lay outside the gene matches. Looked up from germline, CDR1 is SGHTA and CDR2 is FQGTGA. The CDR3 sequence is 15 residues long. In DNA form, the CDR3 reads TGTGCCAGCACCGAAGAGCGGGAGGGAGACTACGAGCAGTACTTC. Protein product: CASTEEREGDYEQYF. Based on the CDR3 plus reference TRBV7-3 and TRBJ2-7, the full variable domain is GAGVSQTPSNKVTEKGKYVELRCDPISGHTALYWYRQSLGQGPEFLIYFQGTGAADDSGLPNDRFFAVRPEGSVSTLKIQRTERGDSAVYLCASTEEREGDYEQYFGPGTRLTVT.

A few counts support this clonotype. The gene calls are TRBV6-1 and TRBJ2-7; TRBD1 matches 10 bases. The CDR3 runs to 16 residues. Germline V gene sequence: CDR1 MNHNS, CDR2 SASEGT. The junction had 6 bases not matched to a gene; V was cut back by 2 bases and J by 2 bases. CDR3 loop: CASSESPGQGTYEQYF. In DNA form, the CDR3 reads TGTGCCAGCAGTGAATCTCCGGGACAGGGGACCTACGAGCAGTACTTC.

This clonotype was counted many times. The chain uses TRBV10-2 and TRBJ1-3, with a possible D match to TRBD1 (6 bases). Trimming took off 4 bases at V and 0 bases at J, with 10 bases between the two ends. This CDR3 region has 15 residues. Germline V CDR1 and CDR2: WSHSY, SAAADI. This chain's CDR3 is CASSAYRASGNTIYF. The CDR3 DNA reads as TGCGCCAGCAGTGCATACAGGGCCTCTGGAAACACCATATATTTT.